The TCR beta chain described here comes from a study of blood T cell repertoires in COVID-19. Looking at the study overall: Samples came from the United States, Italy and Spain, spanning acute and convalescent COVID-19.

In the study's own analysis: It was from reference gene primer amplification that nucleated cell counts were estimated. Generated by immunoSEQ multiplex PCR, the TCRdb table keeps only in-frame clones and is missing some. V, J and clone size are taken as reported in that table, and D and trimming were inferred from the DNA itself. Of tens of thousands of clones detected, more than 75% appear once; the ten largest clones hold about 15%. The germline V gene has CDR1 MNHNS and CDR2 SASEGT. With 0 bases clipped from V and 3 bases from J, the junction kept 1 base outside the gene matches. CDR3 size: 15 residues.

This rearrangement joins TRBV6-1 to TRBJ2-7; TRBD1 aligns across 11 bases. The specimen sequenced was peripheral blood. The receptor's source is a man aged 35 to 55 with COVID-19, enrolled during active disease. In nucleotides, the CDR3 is TGTGCCAGCAGTGAAGCGGGACAGGGGGGCTACGAGCAGTACTTC. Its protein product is CASSEAGQGGYEQYF.